Each of the 23 T cell receptor beta chains below was sequenced from the same sample in a study of blood T cell repertoires in COVID-19. Assay: immunoSEQ multiplex PCR; the TCRdb copy retains only in-frame clones and omits some. The table has some 96,000 clones, roughly nine tenths seen once. Sample: peripheral blood. These receptors came from a man in his thirties or forties in a cohort sampled during active COVID-19.

Worth noting for this clone: Additional DNA sequences in this sample encode the identical CDR3. The V call is TRBV14, the J call TRBJ1-2; maybe TRBD1 (6 bases). The CDR3 spans 14 residues. Per germline, CDR1 SGHDN and CDR2 FVKESK. V was clipped by 1 base and J by 3 bases, with 9 bases between them. In nucleotides, the CDR3 is TGTGCCAGCAGCCAAGCTGGGGGCTACTATGGCTACACCTTC. Translating it yields CASSQAGGYYGYTF.

This rearrangement joins TRBV6-5 to TRBJ2-1; 8 bases are a match to TRBD1. This CDR3 contains 15 residues. From germline, CDR1 is MNHEY and CDR2 SVGAGI. The J segment lost 8 bases and the V segment lost 5 bases, leaving 11 bases of the junction unmatched. CDR3 sequence reads: CASSPDRGGWDEQFF. CDR3 bases: TGTGCCAGCAGTCCCGACAGGGGAGGATGGGATGAGCAGTTCTTC.

This chain joins TRBV6-6 and TRBJ1-1, with 8 positions matching TRBD1. Germline CDR1 and CDR2: MNHNY and SVGAGI (reference sequence). V trimming: 2 bases; J trimming: 4 bases; junction bases outside the gene matches: 6. The CDR3 sequence is 15 residues long. The chain's CDR3 is CASSYTDRGFTEAFF. The CDR3 DNA is TGTGCCAGCAGTTACACCGACAGGGGTTTCACTGAAGCTTTCTTT.

This clone was counted a few times. This chain joins TRBV7-6 and TRBJ2-1, with 8 bases identical to TRBD1. Germline CDR1 reads SGHVS; CDR2 reads FNYEAQ. V was pared by 5 bases and J by 8 bases, with 5 bases of the junction left unmatched. The CDR3 runs to 13 residues. CDR3 sequence: CASSHRGWHEQFF. CDR3 nucleotides: TGTGCCAGCAGCCACAGGGGGTGGCATGAGCAGTTCTTC.

V usage is TRBV20-1 and J usage is TRBJ1-1; D possibly corresponds to TRBD1 (5 bases). Per germline, CDR1 DFQATT and CDR2 SNEGSKA (reference sequence). The CDR3 consists of 11 residues. CDR3 residues: CSLTGNTEAFF. DNA of the CDR3: TGCAGCTTAACAGGGAACACTGAAGCTTTCTTT.

The rearrangement uses TRBV10-3 and TRBJ2-5, with a weak D call TRBD1 (6 bases). This CDR3 contains 15 residues. From germline, CDR1 is ENHRY and CDR2 SYGVKD. The germline V and J ends were trimmed by 4 bases and 2 bases, with 14 bases remaining between them. CDR3 DNA sequence: TGTGCCATCAGTGCTGGACAGAATAATCAAGAGACCCAGTACTTC. Its protein is CAISAGQNNQETQYF.

This chain uses TRBV7-2 with TRBJ1-2; no firm D call. Trimming stripped 0 bases from V and 4 bases from J, with 12 bases between. Germline V gives CDR1 SGHTA, CDR2 FQGNSA. The CDR3 consists of 15 residues. DNA of the CDR3: TGTGCCAGCAGCTTAGCACGACGACAAGGCTATGGCTACACCTTC. Translated, it gives CASSLARRQGYGYTF.

The V gene is TRBV29-1, the J gene TRBJ2-1, with 9 bases that match TRBD1. V dropped 6 bases and J dropped 8; count of bases not matched to a gene: 11. Germline CDR1 and CDR2: SQVTM and ANQGSEA. The CDR3 covers 14 residues. CDR3 nucleotide sequence: TGCAGCGTGCCCGGGACAGGGAGGTTAGATGAGCAGTTCTTC. Protein sequence: CSVPGTGRLDEQFF.

Concerning this clone: The same CDR3 can be traced to other DNA sequences in this sample. The rearrangement links TRBV6-4 to TRBJ2-3; D possibly corresponds to TRBD2 (6 bases). Per germline, CDR1 MRHNA and CDR2 SNTAGT. Trimming took 0 bases from V and 0 from J, leaving 7 bases between them. The CDR3 consists of 15 residues. CDR3 amino acids: CASSDSGGSTDTQYF. The CDR3 bases are TGTGCCAGCAGTGACTCGGGGGGAAGCACAGATACGCAGTATTTT.

The genes are TRBV11-1 and TRBJ2-7; D remains unclear. Trimming took 5 bases from V and 9 from J, leaving 20 bases between them. The CDR3 totals 14 residues. Per the germline V gene, CDR1 is SGHAT and CDR2 is FQDESV (reference sequence). In nucleotides, the CDR3 is TGTGCCAGCAGCGCCATGAGTGAGCAGACTGGGCAGTACTTC. It encodes CASSAMSEQTGQYF. The whole variable domain, remainder taken from reference TRBV11-1 and TRBJ2-7, is EAEVAQSPRYKITEKSQAVAFWCDPISGHATLYWYRQILGQGPELLVQFQDESVVDDSQLPKDRFSAERLKGVDSTLKIQPAELGDSAMYLCASSAMSEQTGQYFGPGTRLTVT.

The V and J genes are TRBV6-5 and TRBJ2-7, with D unclear. CDR3 size: 14 residues. The germline V gene has CDR1 MNHEY and CDR2 SVGAGI. The germline V and J ends were trimmed by 5 bases and 7 bases, with 18 bases remaining between them. This CDR3 is CASSLNSLSREQYF. The CDR3 DNA reads as TGTGCCAGCAGTCTCAACTCTTTATCGAGAGAGCAGTACTTC.

V is TRBV5-1 and J is TRBJ1-3, with 7 bases fitting TRBD1. The CDR3 has 19 amino acids. Germline V lookup: CDR1 SGHRS, CDR2 YFSETQ. J gave up 0 bases and V 4 bases, and 16 bases lay outside the gene matches. The CDR3 protein is CASSPSRLDRTRSGNTIYF. In DNA form, the CDR3 reads TGCGCCAGCAGCCCCAGCCGTTTGGACAGGACCCGCTCTGGAAACACCATATATTTT.

V is TRBV10-3 and J is TRBJ2-7; D remains ambiguous. Germline-derived CDR1 and CDR2 are ENHRY and SYGVKD. The CDR3 spans 12 residues. Trimming stripped 5 bases from V and 1 base from J, with 6 bases between. The CDR3 nucleotides read TGTGCCATCAGTCGCAGTTCCTACGAGCAGTACTTC. Encoded protein: CAISRSSYEQYF.

The chain is built from TRBV7-2 and TRBJ2-7; 7 bases match TRBD2. The J segment lost 0 bases and the V segment lost 2 bases, leaving 7 bases of the junction unmatched. The length of the CDR3 is 16 residues. Germline CDR1 reads SGHTA; CDR2 reads FQGNSA. CDR3 residues: CASSLSGGRNSYEQYF. The DNA of the CDR3 is TGTGCCAGCAGCTTATCGGGGGGACGGAACTCCTACGAGCAGTACTTC.

V is TRBV27 and J is TRBJ1-2, with 7 bases matching TRBD1. The CDR3 contains 14 residues. V dropped 8 bases and J dropped 4; count of bases not matched to a gene: 10. Germline lookup yields CDR1 MNHEY and CDR2 SMNVEV (reference sequence). CDR3 loop: CASAATRDSYGYTF. The CDR3 DNA is TGTGCCAGCGCTGCAACCCGGGACAGCTATGGCTACACCTTC.

The J gene is TRBJ2-5, the V gene TRBV6-6; tentative D call: TRBD2 (6 bases). CDR1 MNHNY and CDR2 SVGAGI come from the germline V gene (reference sequence). Trimming took 0 bases from V and 2 from J, leaving 10 bases between them. This CDR3 comprises 15 residues. As DNA, the CDR3 is TGTGCCAGCAGTTACTCGGGAAGCGGGCAAGAGACCCAGTACTTC. Its protein product is CASSYSGSGQETQYF.

The J gene is TRBJ2-7, the V gene TRBV4-2, with 10 bases aligning to TRBD2. J lost 2 bases, V lost 1 base, and 5 bases had no gene match. Germline V gene data show CDR1 as LGHNA and CDR2 as YNFKEQ. The CDR3 loop spans 16 amino acids. This chain's CDR3 is CASSQVAGGFTYEQYF. The CDR3 nucleotides read TGTGCCAGCAGCCAAGTAGCGGGGGGCTTTACCTACGAGCAGTACTTC.

The chain couples TRBV18 to TRBJ2-4; 8 positions agree with TRBD1. In germline, CDR1 is KGHSH, CDR2 LQKENI. The ends lost 2 bases at V and 1 base at J; junction bases unmatched: 1. The CDR3 covers 15 residues. The CDR3 nucleotides are TGTGCCAGCTCACCAGCAGGGGGCGCCAAAAACATTCAGTACTTC. This sequence encodes CASSPAGGAKNIQYF.

This chain links TRBV2 with TRBJ2-3, with 11 bases fitting TRBD2. The CDR3 has 17 amino acids. Germline trimming cut 6 bases from V and 0 bases from J; bases unmatched to any gene: 8. CDR1 and CDR2 from the germline V gene are SNHLY and FYNNEI. The CDR3 DNA is TGTGCCAGCAGCTTAGCGGGGGGGCAATTGAGCACAGATACGCAGTATTTT. It is translated as CASSLAGGQLSTDTQYF.

The V call is TRBV6-2 or TRBV6-3, the J call TRBJ2-7; a weak D match, TRBD1 (7 bases). The CDR3 spans 18 residues. V gave up 6 bases and J gave up 2 bases, with 26 bases separating them. Germline V CDR1 and CDR2: MNHEY, SVGEGT. CDR3 region: CASSRGTVKGALTYEQYF. The CDR3 bases are TGTGCCAGCAGCCGCGGGACAGTCAAGGGGGCCCTCACCTACGAGCAGTACTTC.

The CDR3 region has the DNA TGCGCCAGCAGCTTGGTTCCTGGGGCAGACAATGAGCAGTTCTTC. Translating gives CASSLVPGADNEQFF. The V gene is TRBV5-1, the J gene TRBJ2-1; a weak D match, TRBD1 (5 bases). The germline V and J ends were trimmed by 0 bases and 5 bases, with 12 bases remaining between them. This CDR3 contains 15 residues. From germline, CDR1 is SGHRS and CDR2 YFSETQ.

The chain carries TRBV24-1 and TRBJ2-7, with 8 bases that match TRBD1. Germline CDR1 and CDR2: KGHDR and SFDVKD. There are 14 residues in the CDR3. V shed 5 bases, J shed 3 bases, and the junction held 5 bases outside the gene matches. The CDR3 nucleotides read TGTGCCACCAGTGTGAGGACAGGGCACTACGAGCAGTACTTC. This encodes CATSVRTGHYEQYF.

This chain uses TRBV7-9 with TRBJ1-1, with 9 bases lining up with TRBD1. V lost 5 bases to trimming and J lost 5 bases; unmatched junction nucleotides: 3. From germline, CDR1 is SEHNR and CDR2 FQNEAQ (reference sequence). The CDR3 runs 13 residues. This CDR3 reads CASSAGTGTEAFF. The CDR3 DNA reads TGTGCCAGCAGCGCAGGGACAGGGACTGAAGCTTTCTTT.